Sequencing of this TCR beta chain was carried out in a study of cytomegalovirus exposure and HLA in healthy donors. Study summary: Approximately 200 million T cells yielded 117 million unique TCR beta sequences in earlier analysis. Study findings and constraints: TRBV6-2, TRBV6-3 and other indistinguishable V segments were excluded. TCR beta sequences reportedly predicted most subjects' HLA-A and HLA-B alleles accurately.

In regard to this clone: Antigen: not known.

Trimming left V 3 bases short and J 5 bases short, with 17 bases between. Germline V gene lookup returns CDR1 LNHDA and CDR2 SQIVND (reference sequence). The CDR3 is made up of 16 amino acids. The primer mix had 60 Vbeta and 13 Jbeta primers. Original data processing: Tens of millions of unique TCR beta chains, about 10 million of them shared, were counted by a later analysis. The data were produced by immunoSEQ multiplex PCR, yet TCRdb's version contains in-frame clones alone and is incomplete. V and J calls and clone size are those listed in that table; D and trimming were worked out from the DNA. The sample yields about 170,000 clones, 85% seen once.

The TCR sequence derives from a boy under 10 years old in good health and CMV-seronegative. The chain joins TRBV19 to TRBJ1-5; no firm D call. Source material: PBMCs. CDR3 sequence reads: CASSIGFGASDQPQHF. As DNA, the CDR3 is TGTGCCAGTAGTATTGGTTTTGGAGCCAGTGATCAGCCCCAGCATTTT. The variable domain in full, completed from reference TRBV19 and TRBJ1-5, reads DGGITQSPKYLFRKEGQNVTLSCEQNLNHDAMYWYRQDPGQGLRLIYYSQIVNDFQKGDIAEGYSVSREKKESFPLTVTSAQKNPTAFYLCASSIGFGASDQPQHFGDGTRLSIL.